The subject of this entry is one T cell receptor beta chain. No antigen is known for it. The V gene's germline CDR1 is MNHEY and CDR2 SMNVEV (reference sequence). The CDR3 runs to 12 residues. V lost 6 bases, J lost 9 bases, and 12 bases lay in between. The data were obtained in a study of cytotoxic CD8 clonotypes in ibrutinib-treated CLL. Notes on the study in general: Private clonotypes, not public ones, expanded at ibrutinib response. Clonality climbed at ibrutinib response, then dropped toward baseline at progression. Baseline levels of clonality went above those of age-matched healthy donors and moved with circulating CD8+ T-cell counts.

The assay was immunoSEQ multiplex PCR, and TCRdb's table has in-frame clones only and misses some. The data contain about 140,000 clones, 60% to 85% of them singletons. This clonotype was obtained from a human donor with chronic lymphocytic leukemia. Sequences were derived from PBMCs, sampled after 24 months of ibrutinib treatment. V and J are TRBV27 and TRBJ2-1; D is tentatively TRBD1 or TRBD2 (5 bases each). For the CDR3, the DNA is TGTGCCAGCAGCCCCGTGAGGGGTGAGCAGTTCTTC. It yields the protein CASSPVRGEQFF.